Below, 11 T cell receptor beta chains from the same sample are listed, as sequenced in a study of OX40 agonist ivuxolimab in advanced cancers. The library was generated by the immunoSEQ multiplex PCR assay. TCRdb took this table from immuneACCESS and kept in-frame rearrangements with V and J called. Such tables lack part of the clones; where checked against another copy, unresolved V genes explain under half of the gap, and the rest is unexplained. Here the sample has over 65,000 clones; roughly nine tenths occur a single time. The ten largest clones take up nearly 8% of the sample. This specimen was CD4+ or CD8+ T cells sorted from blood, taken in a trial of the OX40 agonist ivuxolimab. Source of these receptors: an adult with an advanced solid tumor such as melanoma, head and neck, liver or kidney cancer.

The chain has TRBV7-9 and TRBJ2-7, with TRBD2 identical over 10 bases. The V gene's germline CDR1 is SEHNR and CDR2 FQNEAQ (reference sequence). The CDR3 spans 17 residues. V gave up 2 bases and J gave up 3 bases; unmatched junction bases: 10. In nucleotides, the CDR3 is TGTGCCAGCAGCTTAATAAGGCGGACTAGCGGCCTCTACGAGCAGTACTTC. It translates to CASSLIRRTSGLYEQYF. Full variable domain (remainder filled in from reference TRBV7-9 and TRBJ2-7): DTGVSQNPRHKITKRGQNVTFRCDPISEHNRLYWYRQTLGQGPEFLTYFQNEAQLEKSRLLSDRFSAERPKGSFSTLEIQRTEQGDSAMYLCASSLIRRTSGLYEQYFGPGTRLTVT.

The V and J genes are TRBV4-1 and TRBJ2-1, with D unresolved. Germline assignment: CDR1 MGHRA and CDR2 YSYEKL. The CDR3 has 11 amino acids. V was pared by 2 bases and J by 6 bases, with 2 bases between. In DNA form, the CDR3 reads TGCGCCAGCAGCCAAACCAATGAGCAGTTCTTC. This encodes CASSQTNEQFF.

The chain recombines TRBV5-4 with TRBJ2-7; possible D gene TRBD1, 6 bases. V lost 9 bases and J lost 0, with 13 bases in between. The length of the CDR3 is 13 residues. The germline CDR1 and CDR2 sequences are SGHNT and YYREEE (reference sequence). The CDR3 DNA sequence: TGTGCCATTACAGGGTCGAGCTCCTACGAGCAGTACTTC. It translates to CAITGSSSYEQYF.

J is TRBJ2-1 and V is TRBV7-2; unclear D gene. Trimming stripped 1 base from V and 9 bases from J, with 10 bases between. Germline loops: CDR1 SGHTA, CDR2 FQGNSA. The CDR3 sequence is 13 residues long. This CDR3 is CASSLGLVFEQFF. The CDR3 DNA reads TGTGCCAGCAGCTTAGGCCTAGTTTTTGAGCAGTTCTTC.

The genes are TRBV19 and TRBJ1-1; D remains ambiguous. Deletions cut 7 bases from V and 6 bases from J, with 15 bases between. This CDR3 has 13 amino acids. Looked up from germline, CDR1 is LNHDA and CDR2 is SQIVND (reference sequence). This CDR3 is CASTGEGLAEAFF. CDR3 in DNA: TGTGCCAGTACTGGTGAAGGGTTGGCTGAAGCTTTCTTT.

This chain joins TRBV30 and TRBJ2-5; TRBD2 is a possible D gene (7 bases). Germline lookup yields CDR1 GTSNPN and CDR2 SVGIG (reference sequence). This CDR3 is 14 amino acids long. The V end was cut by 4 bases, the J end by 5 bases, with 17 bases between. The CDR3 DNA is TGTGCCTGGACTCAAGGGGGGGCTCGGGAGACCCAGTACTTC. Translated: CAWTQGGARETQYF. Filled out from reference TRBV30 and TRBJ2-5, the complete variable domain reads SQTIHQWPATLVQPVGSPLSLECTVEGTSNPNLYWYRQAAGRGLQLLFYSVGIGQISSEVPQNLSASRPQDRQFILSSKKLLLSDSGFYLCAWTQGGARETQYFGPGTRLLVL.

The V call is TRBV11-3, the J call TRBJ2-7; 10 bases agree with TRBD1. The CDR3 has 15 residues. The germline V gene has CDR1 SGHNT and CDR2 YENEEA. CDR3 sequence reads: CASSLDDRGREIRVV. Written as DNA, the CDR3 is TGTGCCAGCAGCTTAGATGACAGGGGGCGCGAAATCAGGGTCGTC.

This chain connects TRBV15 to TRBJ2-7, with D perhaps matching TRBD2 (5 bases). The V and J ends lost 3 bases and 5 bases respectively, with 20 bases between them. CDR1 LNHNV and CDR2 YYDKDF come from the germline V gene (reference sequence). The length of the CDR3 is 16 residues. CDR3: CATSREPWTREHEQYF. CDR3 nucleotide sequence: TGTGCCACCAGCAGGGAACCTTGGACGAGGGAACACGAGCAGTACTTC.

V usage is TRBV5-1 and J usage is TRBJ2-2; 13 bases are shared with TRBD2. The germline CDR1 and CDR2 sequences are SGHRS and YFSETQ. This CDR3 comprises 17 residues. Unmatched junction bases numbered 9, after V lost 4 bases and J lost 6 bases. CDR3 coding DNA: TGCGCCAGCAGCCCGGGACTAGCGGGGAGCAGGGCCGGGGAGCTGTTTTTT. The encoded protein is CASSPGLAGSRAGELFF.

The V call is TRBV5-4, the J call TRBJ2-5; TRBD2 agrees at 10 bases. CDR1 SGHNT and CDR2 YYREEE come from the germline V gene (reference sequence). The CDR3 totals 17 residues. The junction had 15 bases not matched to a gene; V was cut back by 6 bases and J by 4 bases. DNA for the CDR3: TGTGCCAGCACCTCCGGGACTAGCGTTCAGAGGGGAGAGACCCAGTACTTC. Encoded protein: CASTSGTSVQRGETQYF.

This chain links TRBV6-5 with TRBJ2-5, with no clear D. V gave up 7 bases and J gave up 5 bases, with 17 bases separating them. Germline-derived CDR1 and CDR2 are MNHEY and SVGAGI. The CDR3 consists of 14 residues. The CDR3 loop is CASKSQQTSETQYF. The CDR3 nucleotides read TGTGCCAGCAAAAGTCAACAGACCAGTGAGACCCAGTACTTC.